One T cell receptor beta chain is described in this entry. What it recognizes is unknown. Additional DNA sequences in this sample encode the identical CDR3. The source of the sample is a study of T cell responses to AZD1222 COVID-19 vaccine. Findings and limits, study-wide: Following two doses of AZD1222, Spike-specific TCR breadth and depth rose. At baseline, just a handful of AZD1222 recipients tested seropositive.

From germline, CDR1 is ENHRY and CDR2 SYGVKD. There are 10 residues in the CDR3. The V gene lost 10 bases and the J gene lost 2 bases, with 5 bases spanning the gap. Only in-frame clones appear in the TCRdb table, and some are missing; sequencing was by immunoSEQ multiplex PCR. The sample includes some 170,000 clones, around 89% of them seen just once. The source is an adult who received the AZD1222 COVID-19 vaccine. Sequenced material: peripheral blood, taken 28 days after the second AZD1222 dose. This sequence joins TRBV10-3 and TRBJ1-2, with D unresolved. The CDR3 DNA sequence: TGTGCCACAAACAACTATGGCTACACCTTC. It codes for CATNNYGYTF.